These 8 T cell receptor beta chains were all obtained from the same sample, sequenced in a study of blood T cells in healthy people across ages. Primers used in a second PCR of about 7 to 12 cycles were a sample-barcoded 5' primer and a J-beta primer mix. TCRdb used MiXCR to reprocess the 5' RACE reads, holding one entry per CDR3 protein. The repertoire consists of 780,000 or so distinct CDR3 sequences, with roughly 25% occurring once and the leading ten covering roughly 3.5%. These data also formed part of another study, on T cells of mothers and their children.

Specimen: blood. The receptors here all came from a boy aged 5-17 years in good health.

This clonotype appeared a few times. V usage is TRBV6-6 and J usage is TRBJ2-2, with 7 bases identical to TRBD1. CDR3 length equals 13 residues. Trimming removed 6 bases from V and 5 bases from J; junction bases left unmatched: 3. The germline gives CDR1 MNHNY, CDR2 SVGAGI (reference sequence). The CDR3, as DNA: TGTGCCAGCAGACGACAGGGTACCGGGGAGCTGTTTTTT. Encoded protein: CASRRQGTGELFF.

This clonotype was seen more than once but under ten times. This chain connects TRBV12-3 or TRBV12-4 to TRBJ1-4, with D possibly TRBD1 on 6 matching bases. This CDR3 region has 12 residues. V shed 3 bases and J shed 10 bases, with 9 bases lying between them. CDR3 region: CASSFDRRKLFF. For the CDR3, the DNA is TGTGCCAGCAGTTTCGACAGGCGAAAACTGTTTTTT.

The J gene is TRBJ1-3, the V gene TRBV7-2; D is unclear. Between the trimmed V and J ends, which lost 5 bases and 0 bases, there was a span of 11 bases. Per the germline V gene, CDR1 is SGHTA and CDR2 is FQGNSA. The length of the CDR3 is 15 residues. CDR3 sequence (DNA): TGTGCCAGCAGCGCCCGATTGATCTCTGGAAACACCATATATTTT. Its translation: CASSARLISGNTIYF.

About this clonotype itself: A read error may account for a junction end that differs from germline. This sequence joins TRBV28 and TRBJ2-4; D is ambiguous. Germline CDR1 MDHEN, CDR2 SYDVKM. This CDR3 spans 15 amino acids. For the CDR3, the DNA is TGTGCCAGCAGTTTACCCGATCGACCTCGGGTGAGATTGGACTTC. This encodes CASSLPDRPRVRLDF.

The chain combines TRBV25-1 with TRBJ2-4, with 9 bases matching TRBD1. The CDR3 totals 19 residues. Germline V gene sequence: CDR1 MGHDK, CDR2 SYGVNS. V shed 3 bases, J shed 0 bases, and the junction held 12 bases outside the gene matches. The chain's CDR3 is CASSDQDHRGLRAKNIQYF. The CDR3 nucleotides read TGTGCCAGCAGTGACCAGGACCACAGGGGGCTACGAGCCAAAAACATTCAGTACTTC.

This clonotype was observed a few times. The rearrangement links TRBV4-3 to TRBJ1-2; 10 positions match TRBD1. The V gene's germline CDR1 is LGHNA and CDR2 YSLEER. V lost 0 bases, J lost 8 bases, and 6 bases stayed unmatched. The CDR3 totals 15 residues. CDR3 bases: TGCGCCAGCAGCCAAGATCGACAGGGGGCGTGGGGCTACACCTTC. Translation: CASSQDRQGAWGYTF.

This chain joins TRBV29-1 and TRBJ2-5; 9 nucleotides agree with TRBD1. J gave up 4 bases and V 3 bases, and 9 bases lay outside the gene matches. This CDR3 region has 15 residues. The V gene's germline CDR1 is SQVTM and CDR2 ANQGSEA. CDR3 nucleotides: TGCAGCGTTGATCGCGGGACAGGGACCCGAGAGACCCAGTACTTC. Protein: CSVDRGTGTRETQYF. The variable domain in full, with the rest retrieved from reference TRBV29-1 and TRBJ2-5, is SAVISQKPSRDICQRGTSLTIQCQVDSQVTMMFWYRQQPGQSLTLIATANQGSEATYESGFVIDKFPISRPNLTFSTLTVSNMSPEDSSIYLCSVDRGTGTRETQYFGPGTRLLVL.

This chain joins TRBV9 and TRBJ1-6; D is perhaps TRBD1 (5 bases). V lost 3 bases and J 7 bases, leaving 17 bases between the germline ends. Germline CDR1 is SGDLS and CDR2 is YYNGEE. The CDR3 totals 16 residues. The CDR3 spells CASSGGYMHRNSPLHF. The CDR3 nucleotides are TGTGCCAGCAGCGGCGGGTATATGCACAGGAATTCACCCCTCCACTTT. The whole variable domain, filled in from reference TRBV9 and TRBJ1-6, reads DSGVTQTPKHLITATGQRVTLRCSPRSGDLSVYWYQQSLDQGLQFLIQYYNGEERAKGNILERFSAQQFPDLHSELNLSSLELGDSALYFCASSGGYMHRNSPLHFGNGTRLTVT.